Within the sample, the clone carrying this TCR beta chain is large. As yet, its antigen is unknown. Since it is a stray read in a library aimed at alpha chains, this beta chain has a size that is not meaningful. TCRdb reprocessed the 5' RACE reads via MiXCR and lists one record per CDR3 protein. This table holds roughly 1,500 distinct CDR3 sequences, 10% found once. This entry is derived from a study of spatial heterogeneity in lung cancer. Study-level background: The average count in raw reads for each unique TCR and UMI combination exceeded nine appearances. Study-level findings and limits: Tumor mutation counts were tracked by expanded intratumoral alpha and beta TCR counts. Of tumor T cells, an estimated coverage of around 7% was reached for alpha chains and roughly 14% for beta chains. Of the expanded TCRs, ubiquitous and regional counts tracked the counts of ubiquitous and regional nonsynonymous mutations, respectively.

The time point was: sample taken at primary tumor resection. The donors were fewer than 80 patients with non-small cell lung cancer that was early-stage and untreated. Trimming removed 3 bases from V and 2 bases from J; junction bases left unmatched: 2. From germline, CDR1 is SGHAT and CDR2 FQNNGV. This CDR3 has 14 amino acids. Sample: lung tumor tissue, taken at surgery. V usage is TRBV11-2 and J usage is TRBJ2-7; 9 nucleotides align to TRBD1. The TCR was taken from a female donor with early-stage non-small cell lung cancer. The DNA for the CDR3 is TGTGCCAGCAGCTTCGGGACAGGGACCTACGAGCAGTACTTC. Protein product: CASSFGTGTYEQYF.